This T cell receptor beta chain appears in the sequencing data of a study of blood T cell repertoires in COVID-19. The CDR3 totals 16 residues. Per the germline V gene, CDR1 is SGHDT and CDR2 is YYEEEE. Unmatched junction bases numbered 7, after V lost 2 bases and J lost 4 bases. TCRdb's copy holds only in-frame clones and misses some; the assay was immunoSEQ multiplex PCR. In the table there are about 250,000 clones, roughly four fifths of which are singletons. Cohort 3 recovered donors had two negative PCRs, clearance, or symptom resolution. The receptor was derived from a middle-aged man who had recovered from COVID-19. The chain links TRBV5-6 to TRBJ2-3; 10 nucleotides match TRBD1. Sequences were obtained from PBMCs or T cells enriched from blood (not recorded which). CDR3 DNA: TGTGCCAGCAGCTTCCCGGGACAGGGGTCAGCAGATACGCAGTATTTT. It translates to CASSFPGQGSADTQYF. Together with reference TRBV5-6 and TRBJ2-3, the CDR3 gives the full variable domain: DAGVTQSPTHLIKTRGQQVTLRCSPKSGHDTVSWYQQALGQGPQFIFQYYEEEERQRGNFPDRFSGHQFPNYSSELNVNALLLGDSALYLCASSFPGQGSADTQYFGPGTRLTVL.